This T cell receptor beta chain appears in the sequencing data of a study of shared clonotypes between healthy human individuals. Division of CD4+ cells produced a CD45RA+ naive subset and a CD45RA-negative memory subset. The CDR3 totals 12 residues. Looked up from germline, CDR1 is LNHDA and CDR2 is SQIVND (reference sequence). V dropped 5 bases and J dropped 5 bases, with 9 bases sitting between them. General study results and limits: Generation probabilities of non-shared clonotypes were lower (relative to those shared by all four donors).

Method: immunoSEQ multiplex PCR; TCRdb's copy keeps in-frame clones and lacks some. The data show approximately 2.5 million clones, with around 90% seen just once and around 0.14% held by the top ten. This clone was observed once. Its antigen is unknown. This receptor was obtained from a man between 18 and 29 years old in good health. The material sequenced was naive CD4+ T cells sorted from blood. Described subset: CD45RA+ positively selected. V is TRBV19 and J is TRBJ1-1; D gene unclear. CDR3 sequence reads: CASSLGWTEAFF. In nucleotides, the CDR3 is TGTGCCAGTAGTCTAGGATGGACTGAAGCTTTCTTT.